This section outlines one TCR beta chain sequence together with its context. The target antigen is unknown. This specimen belongs to a study of shared clonotypes between healthy human individuals. Study context: Each donor contributed plates that comprised three CD4 naive, three CD4 memory, two CD8 naive and one CD8 memory. Study-wide findings and caveats: The four-donor shared clonotypes exceeded non-shared clonotypes in generation probability, with non-shared ones scoring lower.

CD45RO-negative, CCR7-selected cells formed the naive CD8 fraction, which excluded terminally differentiated effector memory CD45RA+ cells. Each donor was a Caucasian adult residing in Nashville, Tennessee. Germline CDR1 reads GTSNPN; CDR2 reads SVGIG (reference sequence). V gave up 5 bases and J gave up 0 bases, with 8 bases separating them. This CDR3 is built from 13 residues. Produced via immunoSEQ multiplex PCR; TCRdb's table is partial and in-frame only. There are around 600,000 clones in the sample; 85% to 95% occur only once, and approximately 0.11% lies in the top ten. Sequencing was done on a sample of naive CD8+ T cells sorted from blood. The gene calls are TRBV30 and TRBJ1-5; D unresolved. This receptor was obtained from a woman aged 25 to 39 in good health. CDR3 coding DNA: TGTGCCTGGGACACTCATAGCAATCAGCCCCAGCATTTT. Translated: CAWDTHSNQPQHF. Looking up the rest from reference TRBV30 and TRBJ1-5 gives the full variable domain: SQTIHQWPATLVQPVGSPLSLECTVEGTSNPNLYWYRQAAGRGLQLLFYSVGIGQISSEVPQNLSASRPQDRQFILSSKKLLLSDSGFYLCAWDTHSNQPQHFGDGTRLSIL.